These 26 T cell receptor beta chains originate from one sample sequenced in a study of blood T cell repertoires in COVID-19. Generated by immunoSEQ multiplex PCR, the TCRdb table keeps only in-frame clones and is missing some. This table holds about 180,000 clones, roughly 78% found once. Sequenced input: peripheral blood. These receptors were obtained from a man in his sixties or seventies with active or convalescent COVID-19.

The chain uses TRBV5-1 and TRBJ1-4; D gene uncertain. The CDR3 runs 15 residues. The V gene lost 2 bases and the J gene lost 4 bases, with 12 bases spanning the gap. CDR1 and CDR2 from the germline V gene are SGHRS and YFSETQ. The CDR3 reads CASSFLGRINEKLFF. Here the CDR3 DNA reads TGCGCCAGCAGCTTTCTGGGCAGGATTAATGAAAAACTGTTTTTT.

The chain has TRBV13 and TRBJ1-6, with D unresolved. The germline V and J ends were trimmed by 5 bases and 6 bases, with 14 bases remaining between them. Germline V gene sequence: CDR1 PRHDT, CDR2 FYEKMQ (reference sequence). There are 15 residues in the CDR3. For the CDR3, the DNA is TGTGCCAGCAGCAACACCGGGTTGGGTAATTCACCCCTCCACTTT. Residues: CASSNTGLGNSPLHF.

The V call is TRBV19, the J call TRBJ1-5; D not certain. Germline CDR1 is LNHDA and CDR2 is SQIVND (reference sequence). Trimming left V 5 bases short and J 3 bases short, with 11 bases between. This CDR3 contains 14 residues. CDR3 amino acids: CASSLQSVNQPQHF. CDR3 DNA: TGTGCCAGTAGTTTACAGTCGGTCAATCAGCCCCAGCATTTT.

The V call is TRBV18, the J call TRBJ2-1, with TRBD1 identical over 9 bases. Germline V gives CDR1 KGHSH, CDR2 LQKENI. The CDR3 extends over 15 amino acids. Trimming took 2 bases from V and 3 from J; bases not matched to a gene: 2. This CDR3 is CASSPGTGFYNEQFF. The CDR3 DNA follows: TGTGCCAGCTCACCAGGGACAGGGTTCTACAATGAGCAGTTCTTC. The entire variable domain, with the rest obtained from reference TRBV18 and TRBJ2-1, is as follows: NAGVMQNPRHLVRRRGQEARLRCSPMKGHSHVYWYRQLPEEGLKFMVYLQKENIIDESGMPKERFSAEFPKEGPSILRIQQVVRGDSAAYFCASSPGTGFYNEQFFGPGTRLTVL.

A word on this clone: At one end the junction does not follow the germline gene, possibly because of a read error. This sequence joins TRBV6-6 and TRBJ2-2; 10 bases agree with TRBD2. This CDR3 spans 13 amino acids. Germline CDR1 reads MNHNY; CDR2 reads SVGAGI (reference sequence). The CDR3 protein is CASSYGAGGALFF. In DNA, the CDR3 is TGTGCCAGCAGTTACGGAGCGGGAGGGGCGCTGTTTTTT.

This chain uses TRBV27 with TRBJ2-7; possible D gene TRBD2, 7 bases. CDR1 and CDR2 (germline): MNHEY, SMNVEV (reference sequence). Trimming removed 8 bases from V and 1 base from J, with 18 bases in between. The CDR3 sequence is 15 residues long. The CDR3 DNA reads as TGTGCCAGCGGGGGGGTGGCTCAGGGGTCCTACGAGCAGTACTTC. Protein: CASGGVAQGSYEQYF.

This chain joins TRBV7-9 and TRBJ2-3, with 7 bases lining up with TRBD1. CDR1 and CDR2 (germline): SEHNR, FQNEAQ (reference sequence). CDR3 length equals 12 residues. Trimming removed 6 bases from V and 8 bases from J; junction bases left unmatched: 5. CDR3 nucleotides: TGTGCCAGCAGAAGGGGGCCCGGTACGCAGTATTTT. The encoded protein is CASRRGPGTQYF.

The chain employs TRBV7-2 and TRBJ1-5; the match to TRBD1 covers 8 bases. Germline V gene sequence: CDR1 SGHTA, CDR2 FQGNSA. V was clipped by 5 bases and J by 3 bases; unmatched bases: 6. This CDR3 spans 15 amino acids. CDR3: CASSQDRALNQPQHF. CDR3 DNA: TGTGCCAGCAGCCAGGACAGGGCCCTCAATCAGCCCCAGCATTTT.

The DNA for the CDR3 is TGTGCCACCAGCAGAGAGAGGGCCTCTGGAAACACCATATATTTT. Its translation is CATSRERASGNTIYF. The genes are TRBV15 and TRBJ1-3; D is unclear. The CDR3 totals 15 residues. The V gene lost 0 bases and the J gene lost 0 bases, with 6 bases spanning the gap. Germline CDR1 reads LNHNV; CDR2 reads YYDKDF (reference sequence).

This rearrangement joins TRBV5-5 to TRBJ1-1; D remains ambiguous. Germline loops: CDR1 SGHKS, CDR2 YYEKEE (reference sequence). The CDR3 spans 13 residues. V gave up 2 bases and J gave up 5 bases, with 10 bases separating them. CDR3 nucleotide sequence: TGTGCCAGCAGCTTATATCGAGAAACTGAAGCTTTCTTT. Translated: CASSLYRETEAFF.

For this clone: At one end the junction does not follow the germline gene, possibly because of a read error. The gene calls are TRBV18 and TRBJ1-2; maybe TRBD1 (6 bases). CDR1 KGHSH and CDR2 LQKENI come from the germline V gene. This CDR3 is 13 amino acids long. CDR3 bases: TGTGCCAGCTCCCCCACGAGGGACACGGAGTTTCACTTC. Translating it yields CASSPTRDTEFHF.

V gene TRBV6-5 combines with J gene TRBJ1-1; D not resolved. Between the trimmed V and J ends, which lost 4 bases and 0 bases, there was a span of 6 bases. Looked up from germline, CDR1 is MNHEY and CDR2 is SVGAGI. This CDR3 contains 13 residues. The CDR3 DNA reads TGTGCCAGCAGTTCTACAGTGAACACTGAAGCTTTCTTT. Amino acids: CASSSTVNTEAFF.

The chain combines TRBV12-3 or TRBV12-4 with TRBJ1-1; 9 positions match TRBD1. V was clipped by 4 bases and J by 5 bases; unmatched bases: 2. This CDR3 is 13 amino acids long. CDR3 in amino acids: CASSWTGVTEAFF. DNA for the CDR3: TGTGCCAGCAGTTGGACAGGGGTAACTGAAGCTTTCTTT.

This clone was counted only a few times. The rearrangement joins TRBV5-1 to TRBJ2-2; D is undetermined. From germline, CDR1 is SGHRS and CDR2 YFSETQ. This CDR3 has 13 residues. The ends were cut back, 4 bases at V and 4 bases at J, with 8 bases in the middle. The CDR3 DNA sequence: TGCGCCAGCAGCCTACTTGGCACCGGGGAGCTGTTTTTT. It is translated as CASSLLGTGELFF.

The chain combines TRBV10-3 with TRBJ2-3, with TRBD2 matching 8 bases. The length of the CDR3 is 13 residues. The V gene's germline CDR1 is ENHRY and CDR2 SYGVKD. The ends lost 10 bases at V and 2 bases at J; junction bases unmatched: 5. The DNA for the CDR3 is TGTGCCAGCCGGGGGGGAGTCACAGATACGCAGTATTTT. This translates into CASRGGVTDTQYF.

The chain uses TRBV30 and TRBJ1-5, with 8 bases matching TRBD1. V trimming: 2 bases; J trimming: 1 base; junction bases outside the gene matches: 13. CDR3 length equals 18 residues. Germline V gene lookup returns CDR1 GTSNPN and CDR2 SVGIG (reference sequence). The CDR3: CAWSPPVQGAWSNQPQHF. CDR3 coding DNA: TGTGCCTGGAGTCCTCCCGTTCAGGGGGCTTGGAGCAATCAGCCCCAGCATTTT.

The rearrangement links TRBV4-2 to TRBJ1-2; TRBD1 aligns across 9 bases. With V trimmed by 0 bases and J by 8 bases, 10 bases remained unmatched. The CDR3 extends over 16 amino acids. Germline CDR1 LGHNA, CDR2 YNFKEQ. The CDR3 sequence: CASSQDRGQGVGGYTF. The CDR3 bases are TGTGCCAGCAGCCAAGATAGGGGACAGGGTGTGGGAGGCTACACCTTC.

The chain carries TRBV27 and TRBJ1-2; 8 positions agree with TRBD1. The germline V gene has CDR1 MNHEY and CDR2 SMNVEV (reference sequence). This CDR3 is 15 amino acids long. The trim removed 4 bases at V and 4 bases at J, leaving 8 bases unmatched. The CDR3 DNA is TGTGCCAGCAGTTCCTCCCGGGACAGGCCCTATGGCTACACCTTC. It translates to CASSSSRDRPYGYTF.

This clone was detected only once. The chain employs TRBV20-1 and TRBJ1-1, with 7 positions matching TRBD1. Losses at the gene ends were 8 bases for V and 1 base for J; bases not matched to a gene: 1. Per the germline V gene, CDR1 is DFQATT and CDR2 is SNEGSKA (reference sequence). The CDR3 spans 11 residues. The CDR3 protein is CSYRGNTEAFF. The CDR3, as DNA: TGCAGTTACAGGGGGAACACTGAAGCTTTCTTT.

The chain couples TRBV6-4 to TRBJ2-3; 11 bases match TRBD2. The CDR3 spans 16 residues. Germline CDR1 MRHNA, CDR2 SNTAGT. Trimming took 4 bases from V and 3 from J; bases not matched to a gene: 6. DNA for the CDR3: TGTGCCAGCAGTGCAACTAGCGGGAGCGTAACAGATACGCAGTATTTT. Protein: CASSATSGSVTDTQYF.

Comments on this clone: This sample also contains other DNA sequences that code for the same CDR3. The CDR3 sequence is CASSGTGTGAGNTIYF. DNA for the CDR3: TGCGCCAGCAGCGGAACCGGGACAGGGGCTGGAAACACCATATATTTT. This rearrangement joins TRBV5-1 to TRBJ1-3; 10 bases are a match to TRBD1. The CDR3 consists of 16 residues. Unmatched junction bases numbered 6, after V lost 4 bases and J lost 2 bases. CDR1 SGHRS and CDR2 YFSETQ come from the germline V gene. Using reference TRBV5-1 and TRBJ1-3 for the parts outside the CDR3, the full variable domain is KAGVTQTPRYLIKTRGQQVTLSCSPISGHRSVSWYQQTPGQGLQFLFEYFSETQRNKGNFPGRFSGRQFSNSRSEMNVSTLELGDSALYLCASSGTGTGAGNTIYFGEGSWLTVV.

The CDR3 here is CASRTTGGAGKLFF. CDR3 DNA: TGTGCCAGCAGGACGACAGGGGGCGCCGGAAAACTGTTTTTT. The gene calls are TRBV6-5 and TRBJ1-4; 10 bases are a match to TRBD1. The germline V gene has CDR1 MNHEY and CDR2 SVGAGI. Trimming cost V 6 bases and J 10 bases; bases outside gene matches: 8. This CDR3 comprises 14 residues.

The sample holds one count of this clone. The CDR3 DNA sequence: TGTGCCAGCAGTGCCGGGACTAGCATCCAAGAGACCCAGTACTTC. This gives the protein CASSAGTSIQETQYF. The chain uses TRBV2 and TRBJ2-5, with TRBD2 identical over 9 bases. In germline, CDR1 is SNHLY, CDR2 FYNNEI. J gave up 1 base and V 4 bases, and 4 bases lay outside the gene matches. The length of the CDR3 is 15 residues.

This chain joins TRBV5-6 and TRBJ1-4; D remains unclear. This CDR3 is built from 13 residues. The V and J ends lost 3 bases and 8 bases respectively, with 11 bases between them. CDR1 is SGHDT, CDR2 YYEEEE, per germline. The CDR3 coding sequence is TGTGCCAGCAGCTATCGGGTGGAAGAAAAACTGTTTTTT. Translation gives CASSYRVEEKLFF.

The CDR3 region is CASSQDGSRTGRGTEAFF. CDR3 in DNA: TGCGCCAGCAGCCAAGATGGGTCGAGGACAGGGAGAGGAACTGAAGCTTTCTTT. The chain carries TRBV4-3 and TRBJ1-1; 8 bases map to TRBD1. V dropped 0 bases and J dropped 5; count of bases not matched to a gene: 14. Per the germline V gene, CDR1 is LGHNA and CDR2 is YSLEER. The CDR3 has 18 amino acids.

A single count supports this clone. V usage is TRBV6-1 and J usage is TRBJ2-3; 10 bases match TRBD2. V lost 8 bases, J lost 1 base, and 6 bases stayed unmatched. The CDR3 is made up of 15 amino acids. Germline CDR1 MNHNS, CDR2 SASEGT. The CDR3 DNA is TGTGCCAGCCTTCTAGCGGGAGTCGGCACAGATACGCAGTATTTT. Translation gives CASLLAGVGTDTQYF.